These 3 T cell receptor beta chains were all obtained from the same sample, sequenced in a study of blood T cell repertoires in COVID-19. This table comes from immunoSEQ multiplex PCR, and its TCRdb copy is limited to in-frame clones, with some not included. Here the sample spans about 400,000 clones, about 87% being singletons. The material sequenced was PBMCs or T cells enriched from blood (not recorded which). The origin of the receptors is a woman between 45 and 65 years old who had recovered from COVID-19.

V is TRBV2 and J is TRBJ2-3; 11 bases line up with TRBD2. With 4 bases clipped from V and 4 bases from J, the junction kept 7 bases outside the gene matches. Looked up from germline, CDR1 is SNHLY and CDR2 is FYNNEI. The CDR3 loop spans 16 amino acids. The CDR3, as DNA: TGTGCCAGCAGTGGGCCGACTAGCGGGGATGCAGATACGCAGTATTTT. The encoded protein is CASSGPTSGDADTQYF.

The rearrangement joins TRBV11-2 to TRBJ2-3; the D is unclear. In germline, CDR1 is SGHAT, CDR2 FQNNGV. There are 16 residues in the CDR3. Trimming took off 3 bases at V and 0 bases at J, with 13 bases between the two ends. CDR3 amino acids: CASSFGTLASTDTQYF. Here the CDR3 DNA reads TGTGCCAGCAGCTTTGGTACGTTAGCTAGCACAGATACGCAGTATTTT.

The chain employs TRBV19 and TRBJ1-5, with D unclear. Per the germline V gene, CDR1 is LNHDA and CDR2 is SQIVND (reference sequence). The V end was cut by 3 bases, the J end by 7 bases, with 16 bases between. This CDR3 has 15 residues. The DNA for the CDR3 is TGTGCCAGTAGTATTCAGTCTTATGAGGAACAGCCCCAGCATTTT. Protein product: CASSIQSYEEQPQHF. The whole variable domain, filled in from reference TRBV19 and TRBJ1-5, reads DGGITQSPKYLFRKEGQNVTLSCEQNLNHDAMYWYRQDPGQGLRLIYYSQIVNDFQKGDIAEGYSVSREKKESFPLTVTSAQKNPTAFYLCASSIQSYEEQPQHFGDGTRLSIL.